This T cell receptor (beta chain) was recorded in a study of blood T cells in healthy people across ages. Primers used in a second PCR of about 7 to 12 cycles were a sample-barcoded 5' primer and a J-beta primer mix. One entry per CDR3 protein results from TCRdb running MiXCR on the 5' RACE reads. The sample contains some 940,000 distinct CDR3 sequences, just under 30% of which appear only once. This sample was also put to use in a study of T cells of mothers and their children.

The sequence was collected from a middle-aged woman in good health. The sample comprised blood.

The CDR3 region has the DNA TGTGCCAGCTCACCACCGACGGTAGTGGGCGTCAATGAGCAGTTCTTC. Protein product: CASSPPTVVGVNEQFF. The chain employs TRBV18 and TRBJ2-1; the D is unclear. V was trimmed by 0 bases and J by 6 bases, leaving 15 bases between them. In germline, CDR1 is KGHSH, CDR2 LQKENI. The CDR3 runs 16 residues.